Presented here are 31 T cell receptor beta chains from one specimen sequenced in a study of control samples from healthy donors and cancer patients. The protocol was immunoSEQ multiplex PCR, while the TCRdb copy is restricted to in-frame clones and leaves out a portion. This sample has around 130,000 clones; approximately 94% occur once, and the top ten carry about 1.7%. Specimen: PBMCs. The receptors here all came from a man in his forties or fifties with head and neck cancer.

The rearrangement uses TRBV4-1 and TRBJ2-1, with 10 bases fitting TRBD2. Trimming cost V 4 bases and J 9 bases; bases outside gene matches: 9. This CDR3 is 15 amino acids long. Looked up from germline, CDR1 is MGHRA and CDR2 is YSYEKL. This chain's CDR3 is CASSRSGGRNTEQFF. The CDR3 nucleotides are TGCGCCAGCAGCCGTAGCGGGGGGAGGAACACTGAGCAGTTCTTC.

CDR3 sequence reads: CSVGPRYNEQFF. In DNA, the CDR3 is TGCAGCGTTGGACCGAGATACAATGAGCAGTTCTTC. The rearrangement joins TRBV29-1 to TRBJ2-1; D call uncertain. V lost 4 bases, J lost 4 bases, and 8 bases lay in between. The germline V gene encodes CDR1 SQVTM and CDR2 ANQGSEA. The CDR3 length is 12 residues.

The CDR3 DNA is TGCGCCAGCAGCCAAGGGGACTCAAGAGGCTACACCTTC. This codes for CASSQGDSRGYTF. The chain employs TRBV4-1 and TRBJ1-2; D perhaps matches TRBD1 (5 bases). CDR1 and CDR2 (germline): MGHRA, YSYEKL. The CDR3 is 13 residues long. Between the trimmed V and J ends, which lost 1 base and 8 bases, there was a span of 11 bases.

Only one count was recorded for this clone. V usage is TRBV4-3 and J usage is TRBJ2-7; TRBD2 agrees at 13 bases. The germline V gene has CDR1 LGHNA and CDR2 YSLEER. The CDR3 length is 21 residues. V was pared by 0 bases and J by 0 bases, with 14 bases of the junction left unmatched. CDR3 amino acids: CASSQDRVGLAGAWSSYEQYF. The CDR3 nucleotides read TGCGCCAGCAGCCAAGATCGGGTTGGACTAGCGGGGGCCTGGAGCTCCTACGAGCAGTACTTC.

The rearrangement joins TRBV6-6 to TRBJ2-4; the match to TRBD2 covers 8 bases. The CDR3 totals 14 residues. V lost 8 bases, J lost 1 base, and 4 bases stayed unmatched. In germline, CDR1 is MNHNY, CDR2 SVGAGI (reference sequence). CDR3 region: CASLGGGAKNIQYF. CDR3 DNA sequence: TGTGCCAGCCTCGGGGGGGGTGCCAAAAACATTCAGTACTTC.

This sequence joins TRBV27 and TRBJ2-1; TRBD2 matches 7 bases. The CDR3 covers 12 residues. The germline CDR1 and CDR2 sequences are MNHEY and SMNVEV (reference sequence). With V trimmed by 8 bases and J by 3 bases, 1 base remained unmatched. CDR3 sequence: CASGGVYNEQFF. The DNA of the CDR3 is TGTGCCAGCGGGGGGGTCTACAATGAGCAGTTCTTC.

CDR3 sequence reads: CASSQDLGTGNYGYTF. In nucleotides, the CDR3 is TGTGCCAGCAGCCAGGATCTGGGGACAGGGAACTATGGCTACACCTTC. The chain uses TRBV3-1 (or the pseudogene TRBV3-2) and TRBJ1-2, with 9 bases that match TRBD1. The CDR3 is 16 residues long. Germline V gene lookup returns CDR1 LGHDT and CDR2 YNNKEL (reference sequence). With V trimmed by 3 bases and J by 2 bases, 7 bases remained unmatched.

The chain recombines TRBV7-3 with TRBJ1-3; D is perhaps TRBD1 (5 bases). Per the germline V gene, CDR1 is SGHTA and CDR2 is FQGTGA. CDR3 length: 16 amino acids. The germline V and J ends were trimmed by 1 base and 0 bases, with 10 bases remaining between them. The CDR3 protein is CASSLMGGSSGNTIYF. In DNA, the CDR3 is TGTGCCAGCAGCTTAATGGGGGGGAGCTCTGGAAACACCATATATTTT.

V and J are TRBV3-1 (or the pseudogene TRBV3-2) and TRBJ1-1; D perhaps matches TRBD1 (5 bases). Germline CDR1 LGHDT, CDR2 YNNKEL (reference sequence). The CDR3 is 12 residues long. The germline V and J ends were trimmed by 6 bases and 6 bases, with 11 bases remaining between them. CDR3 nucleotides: TGTGCCAGCAGGTCAGGGCACGCTGAAGCTTTCTTT. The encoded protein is CASRSGHAEAFF.

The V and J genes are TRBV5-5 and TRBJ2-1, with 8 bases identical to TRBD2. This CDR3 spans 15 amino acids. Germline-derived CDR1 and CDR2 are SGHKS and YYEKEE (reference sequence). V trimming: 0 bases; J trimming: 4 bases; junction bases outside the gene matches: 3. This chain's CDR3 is CASSLGAGAYNEQFF. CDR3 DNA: TGTGCCAGCAGCTTGGGAGCGGGGGCGTACAATGAGCAGTTCTTC.

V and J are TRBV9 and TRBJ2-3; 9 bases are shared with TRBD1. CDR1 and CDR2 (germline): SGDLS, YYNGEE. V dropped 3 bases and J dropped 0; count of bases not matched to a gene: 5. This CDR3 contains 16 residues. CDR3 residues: CASSGGTGLSTDTQYF. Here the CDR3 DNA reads TGTGCCAGCAGCGGAGGGACAGGGCTTAGCACAGATACGCAGTATTTT.

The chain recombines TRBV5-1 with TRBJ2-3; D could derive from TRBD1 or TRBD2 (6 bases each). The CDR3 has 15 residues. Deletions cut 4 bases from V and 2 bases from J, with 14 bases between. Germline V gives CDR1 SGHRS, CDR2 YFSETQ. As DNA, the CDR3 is TGCGCCAGCAGCCACGGGGGCTACCTCACAGATACGCAGTATTTT. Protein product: CASSHGGYLTDTQYF.

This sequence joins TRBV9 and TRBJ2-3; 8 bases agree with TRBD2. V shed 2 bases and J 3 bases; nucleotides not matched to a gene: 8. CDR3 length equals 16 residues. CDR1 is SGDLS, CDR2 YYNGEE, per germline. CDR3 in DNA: TGTGCCAGCAGCGTTGGGGGACTAGTGGGGACAGATACGCAGTATTTT. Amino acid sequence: CASSVGGLVGTDTQYF. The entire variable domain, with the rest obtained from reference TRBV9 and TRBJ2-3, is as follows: DSGVTQTPKHLITATGQRVTLRCSPRSGDLSVYWYQQSLDQGLQFLIQYYNGEERAKGNILERFSAQQFPDLHSELNLSSLELGDSALYFCASSVGGLVGTDTQYFGPGTRLTVL.

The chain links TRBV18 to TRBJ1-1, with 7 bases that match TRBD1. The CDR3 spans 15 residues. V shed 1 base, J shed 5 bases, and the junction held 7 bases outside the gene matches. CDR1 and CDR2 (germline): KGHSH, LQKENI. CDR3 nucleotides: TGTGCCAGCTCACCACGTGTGACAGGGATGACTGAAGCTTTCTTT. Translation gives CASSPRVTGMTEAFF.

The CDR3 DNA sequence: TGTGCCAGCAGCCAAGCAGACAGCCCGAGGAAGACCCAGTACTTC. Translating it yields CASSQADSPRKTQYF. The chain carries TRBV3-1 (or the pseudogene TRBV3-2) and TRBJ2-5; a weak D match, TRBD1 (5 bases). This CDR3 is built from 15 residues. The germline V gene encodes CDR1 LGHDT and CDR2 YNNKEL (reference sequence). Deletions cut 1 base from V and 6 bases from J, with 15 bases between.

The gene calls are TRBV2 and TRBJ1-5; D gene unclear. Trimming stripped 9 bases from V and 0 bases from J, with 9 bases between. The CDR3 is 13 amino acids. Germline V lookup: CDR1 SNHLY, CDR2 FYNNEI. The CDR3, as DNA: TGTGCCAGTCAGCTTTATAGCAATCAGCCCCAGCATTTT. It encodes CASQLYSNQPQHF.

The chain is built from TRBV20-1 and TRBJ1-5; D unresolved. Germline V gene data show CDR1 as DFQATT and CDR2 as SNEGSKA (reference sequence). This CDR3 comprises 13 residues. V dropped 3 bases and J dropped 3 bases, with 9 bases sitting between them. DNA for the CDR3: TGCAGTGCTAGTGTCCGCGACAATCAGCCCCAGCATTTT. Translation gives CSASVRDNQPQHF.

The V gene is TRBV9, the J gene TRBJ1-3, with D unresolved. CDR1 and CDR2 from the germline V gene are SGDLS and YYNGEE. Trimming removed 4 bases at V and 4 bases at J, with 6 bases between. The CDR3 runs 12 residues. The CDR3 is CASSRVGNTIYF. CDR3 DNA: TGTGCCAGCAGCAGGGTCGGAAACACCATATATTTT.

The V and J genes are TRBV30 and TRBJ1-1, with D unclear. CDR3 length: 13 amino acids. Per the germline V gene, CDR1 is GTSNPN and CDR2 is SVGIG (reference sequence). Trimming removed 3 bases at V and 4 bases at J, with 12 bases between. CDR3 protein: CAWRQTVATEAFF. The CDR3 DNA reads TGTGCCTGGAGACAAACAGTTGCCACTGAAGCTTTCTTT.

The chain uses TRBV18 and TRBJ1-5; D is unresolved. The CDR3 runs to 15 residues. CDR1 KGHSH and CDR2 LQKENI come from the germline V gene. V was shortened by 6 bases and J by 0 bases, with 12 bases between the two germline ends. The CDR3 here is CASSPLGNSNQPQHF. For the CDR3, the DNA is TGTGCCAGCTCCCCTCTAGGTAATAGCAATCAGCCCCAGCATTTT.

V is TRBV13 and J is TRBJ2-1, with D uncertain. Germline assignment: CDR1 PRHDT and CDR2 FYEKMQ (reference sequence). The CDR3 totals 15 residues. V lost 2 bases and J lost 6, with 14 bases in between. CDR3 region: CASSLIQSPGNEQFF. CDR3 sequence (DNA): TGTGCCAGCAGCTTAATCCAATCTCCGGGCAATGAGCAGTTCTTC.

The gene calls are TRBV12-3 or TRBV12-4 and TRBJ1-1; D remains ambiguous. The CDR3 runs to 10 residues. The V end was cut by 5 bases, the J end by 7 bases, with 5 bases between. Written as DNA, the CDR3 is TGTGCCAGCAGTCCTCATGAAGCTTTCTTT. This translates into CASSPHEAFF.

The CDR3 reads CASSRTSDSYEQYF. The CDR3 DNA sequence: TGTGCCAGCAGCCGGACTAGCGACTCCTACGAGCAGTACTTC. The chain recombines TRBV7-9 with TRBJ2-7; 9 positions agree with TRBD2. The CDR3 consists of 14 residues. Germline V lookup: CDR1 SEHNR, CDR2 FQNEAQ (reference sequence). Trimming cost V 5 bases and J 0 bases; bases outside gene matches: 2.

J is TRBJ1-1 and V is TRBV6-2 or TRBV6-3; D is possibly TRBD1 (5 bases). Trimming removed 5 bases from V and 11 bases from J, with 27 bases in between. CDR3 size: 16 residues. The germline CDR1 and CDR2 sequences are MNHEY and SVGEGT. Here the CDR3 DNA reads TGTGCCAGCAGTAACCCCTCGGGGGAGGTACCCGGGAGGGCTTTCTTT. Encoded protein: CASSNPSGEVPGRAFF.

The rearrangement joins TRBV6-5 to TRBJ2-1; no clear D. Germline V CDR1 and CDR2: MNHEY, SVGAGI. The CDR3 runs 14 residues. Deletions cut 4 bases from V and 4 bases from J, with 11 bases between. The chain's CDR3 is CASSWWGDYNEQFF. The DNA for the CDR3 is TGTGCCAGCAGTTGGTGGGGTGATTACAATGAGCAGTTCTTC.

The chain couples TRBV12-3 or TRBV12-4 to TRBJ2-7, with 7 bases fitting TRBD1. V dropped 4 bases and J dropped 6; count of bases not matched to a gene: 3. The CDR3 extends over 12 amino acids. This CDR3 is CASSYQGVEQYF. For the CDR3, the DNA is TGTGCCAGCAGTTATCAGGGGGTCGAGCAGTACTTC.

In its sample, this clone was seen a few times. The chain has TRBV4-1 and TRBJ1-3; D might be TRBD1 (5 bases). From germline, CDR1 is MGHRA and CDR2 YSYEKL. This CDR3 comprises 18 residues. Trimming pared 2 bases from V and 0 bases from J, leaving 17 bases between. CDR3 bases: TGCGCCAGCAGCCAAAGGGGATCTGGTGGCCGCTCTGGAAACACCATATATTTT. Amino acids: CASSQRGSGGRSGNTIYF.

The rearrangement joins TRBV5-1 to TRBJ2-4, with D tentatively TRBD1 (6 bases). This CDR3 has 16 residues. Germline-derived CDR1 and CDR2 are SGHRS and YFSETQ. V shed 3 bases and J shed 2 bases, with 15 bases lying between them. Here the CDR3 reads CASSSGQPETKNIQYF. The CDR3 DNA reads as TGCGCCAGCAGCTCCGGACAGCCCGAAACCAAAAACATTCAGTACTTC.

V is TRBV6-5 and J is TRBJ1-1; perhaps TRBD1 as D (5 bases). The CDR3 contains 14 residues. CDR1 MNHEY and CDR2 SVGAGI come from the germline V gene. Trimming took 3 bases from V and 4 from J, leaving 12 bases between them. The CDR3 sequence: CASSYVRAGTEAFF. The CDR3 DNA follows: TGTGCCAGCAGTTATGTCAGGGCAGGCACTGAAGCTTTCTTT.

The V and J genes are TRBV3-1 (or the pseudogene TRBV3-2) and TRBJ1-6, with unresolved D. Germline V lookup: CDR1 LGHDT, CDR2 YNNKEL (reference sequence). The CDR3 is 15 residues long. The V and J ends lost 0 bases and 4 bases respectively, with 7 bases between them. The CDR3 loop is CASSQERAYNSPLHF. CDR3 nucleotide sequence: TGTGCCAGCAGCCAAGAAAGAGCGTATAATTCACCCCTCCACTTT.

The DNA for the CDR3 is TGTGCCAGCCGCGGGGGGAATTGGAACAATCAGCCCCAGCATTTT. Protein sequence: CASRGGNWNNQPQHF. The chain employs TRBV27 and TRBJ1-5; D is possibly TRBD1 (5 bases). The CDR3 has 15 amino acids. V lost 8 bases and J 3 bases, leaving 17 bases between the germline ends. Per germline, CDR1 MNHEY and CDR2 SMNVEV (reference sequence).